This T cell receptor beta chain originates from a study of T-cell reconstitution after alpha-beta-depleted transplantation in children. Unique molecular identifiers were incorporated into the prepared TCRbeta library. TCRdb reanalysed the PCR reads using MiXCR and keeps one entry per CDR3 protein. The profile shows hundreds of thousands of distinct CDR3 sequences, around 13% of them singletons. The starting material was PBMCs from the stem cell graft donor, obtained from the stem cell graft. The source of this sequence is a human donor who donated a stem cell graft to a child with combined immunodeficiency.

Here the CDR3 DNA reads TGCAGCTACACAGGGGGCGGGGAGACCCAGTACTTC. Protein sequence: CSYTGGGETQYF. This chain joins TRBV29-1 and TRBJ2-5; 9 nucleotides match TRBD1. This CDR3 contains 12 residues. With 8 bases clipped from V and 5 bases from J, the junction kept 6 bases outside the gene matches. Germline V gives CDR1 SQVTM, CDR2 ANQGSEA.